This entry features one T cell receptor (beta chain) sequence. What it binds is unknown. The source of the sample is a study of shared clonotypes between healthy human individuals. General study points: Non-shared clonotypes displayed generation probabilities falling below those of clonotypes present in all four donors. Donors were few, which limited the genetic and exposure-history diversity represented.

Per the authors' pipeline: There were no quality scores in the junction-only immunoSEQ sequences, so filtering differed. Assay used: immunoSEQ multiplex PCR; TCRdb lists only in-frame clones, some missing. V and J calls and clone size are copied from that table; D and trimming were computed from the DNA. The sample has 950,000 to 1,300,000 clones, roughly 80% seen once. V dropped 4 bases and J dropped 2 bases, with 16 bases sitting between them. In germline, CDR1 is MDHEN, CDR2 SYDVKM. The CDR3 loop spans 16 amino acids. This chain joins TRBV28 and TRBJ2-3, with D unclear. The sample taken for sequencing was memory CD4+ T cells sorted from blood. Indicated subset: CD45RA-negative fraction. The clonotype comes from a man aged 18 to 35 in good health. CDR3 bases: TGTGCCAGCAGTTATGGGAACGGAGATTCCACAGATACGCAGTATTTT. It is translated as CASSYGNGDSTDTQYF. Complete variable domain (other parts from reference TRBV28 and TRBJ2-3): DVKVTQSSRYLVKRTGEKVFLECVQDMDHENMFWYRQDPGLGLRLIYFSYDVKMKEKGDIPEGYSVSREKKERFSLILESASTNQTSMYLCASSYGNGDSTDTQYFGPGTRLTVL.